The 27 T cell receptor beta chains given below trace back to one sample, sequenced in a study of PD-1 blockade in mismatch repair-deficient tumors. The table came from immunoSEQ multiplex PCR; TCRdb's copy has only in-frame clones and leaves some out. The repertoire has 100,000 to 150,000 clones, 88% of them found once; the top ten carry 10% to 15%. Material: peripheral blood, obtained approximately 73 weeks after starting pembrolizumab. The receptors here all came from an adult with mismatch repair-deficient cancer.

CDR3 in DNA: TGTGCCAGCAGCTTAGCTAGGGCTGTGCATGGCTACACCTTC. Translation gives CASSLARAVHGYTF. The V gene is TRBV7-9, the J gene TRBJ1-2, with unresolved D. The length of the CDR3 is 14 residues. Germline V gives CDR1 SEHNR, CDR2 FQNEAQ (reference sequence). The V end lost 0 bases, the J end lost 6 bases, and 11 bases lay between the germline ends.

This clone appeared once. The chain is built from TRBV28 and TRBJ1-2, with TRBD1 matching 7 bases. V was clipped by 5 bases and J by 8 bases; unmatched bases: 11. This CDR3 region has 14 residues. CDR1 and CDR2 from the germline V gene are MDHEN and SYDVKM. CDR3: CASSNRGRHGGYTF. The CDR3 DNA reads as TGTGCCAGCAGTAACAGGGGCCGACATGGAGGCTACACCTTC.

This chain links TRBV6-1 with TRBJ2-7; 8 bases are a match to TRBD1. In germline, CDR1 is MNHNS, CDR2 SASEGT. The V and J ends lost 5 bases and 3 bases, in that order; junction bases with no gene match: 9. The CDR3 is 15 amino acids. The CDR3 here is CASSKSGQDDYEQYF. CDR3 coding DNA: TGTGCCAGCAGTAAATCGGGACAGGATGACTACGAGCAGTACTTC.

The genes are TRBV19 and TRBJ2-7, with D possibly being TRBD2 (7 bases). V lost 3 bases and J 0 bases, leaving 15 bases between the germline ends. The CDR3 loop spans 16 amino acids. CDR1 LNHDA and CDR2 SQIVND come from the germline V gene (reference sequence). In DNA, the CDR3 is TGTGCCAGTAGTATTCTTAGGGGGGGCGCCTCCTACGAGCAGTACTTC. Protein sequence: CASSILRGGASYEQYF.

CDR3 in amino acids: CASSPQGAGGLNGELFF. As DNA, the CDR3 is TGTGCCAGCAGCCCCCAGGGAGCGGGAGGGCTTAACGGGGAGCTGTTTTTT. The chain uses TRBV9 and TRBJ2-2, with 10 bases lining up with TRBD2. Trimming at V came to 4 bases and at J to 7 bases, leaving 13 bases not matched to a gene. Per germline, CDR1 SGDLS and CDR2 YYNGEE. The CDR3 totals 17 residues.

This clone appeared a single time. This chain connects TRBV5-6 to TRBJ2-7; possibly TRBD2 for D (6 bases). The CDR3 is 15 amino acids. V lost 4 bases, J lost 6 bases, and 20 bases lay in between. From germline, CDR1 is SGHDT and CDR2 YYEEEE. The DNA of the CDR3 is TGTGCCAGCAGCCGGGGACTTAGCCCTTCAGGCGAGCAGTACTTC. Amino acids: CASSRGLSPSGEQYF. Together with reference TRBV5-6 and TRBJ2-7, the CDR3 gives the full variable domain: DAGVTQSPTHLIKTRGQQVTLRCSPKSGHDTVSWYQQALGQGPQFIFQYYEEEERQRGNFPDRFSGHQFPNYSSELNVNALLLGDSALYLCASSRGLSPSGEQYFGPGTRLTVT.

The chain links TRBV5-6 to TRBJ1-5; D uncertain. CDR3 size: 13 residues. Germline values: CDR1 SGHDT, CDR2 YYEEEE. Trimming cost V 5 bases and J 1 base, with 7 bases left between them. The CDR3 is CASSAGSNQPQHF. The CDR3 bases are TGTGCCAGCAGTGCGGGGAGCAATCAGCCCCAGCATTTT.

The chain is built from TRBV27 and TRBJ2-7, with no clear D. Deletions cut 2 bases from V and 0 bases from J, with 11 bases between. This CDR3 has 15 amino acids. Germline V gene sequence: CDR1 MNHEY, CDR2 SMNVEV (reference sequence). CDR3 region: CASSLRYQSSYEQYF. DNA of the CDR3: TGTGCCAGCAGTTTAAGATATCAGAGCTCCTACGAGCAGTACTTC.

The DNA for the CDR3 is TGTGCCAGCAGCTTGTTAGCCAAAGGGGTGACGGATGGCTACACCTTC. Its protein product is CASSLLAKGVTDGYTF. The V call is TRBV5-6, the J call TRBJ1-2; a possible D gene is TRBD1 (5 bases). V was clipped by 1 base and J by 6 bases, with 19 bases between them. CDR1 is SGHDT and CDR2 is YYEEEE in the germline V gene. The CDR3 covers 16 residues.

The V call is TRBV7-6, the J call TRBJ2-1; TRBD2 matches at 8 bases. The length of the CDR3 is 14 residues. CDR1 is SGHVS and CDR2 is FNYEAQ in the germline V gene. The junction had 7 bases not matched to a gene; V was cut back by 5 bases and J by 7 bases. The CDR3 DNA reads TGTGCCAGCAGCACAGCGGGAGAGGGAAATGAGCAGTTCTTC. Its translation: CASSTAGEGNEQFF.

A few counts support this clone. The V call is TRBV6-1, the J call TRBJ1-2, with D unclear. CDR1 and CDR2 (germline): MNHNS, SASEGT. The CDR3 runs to 15 residues. V lost 1 base and J lost 4, with 13 bases in between. The CDR3 region has the DNA TGTGCCAGCAGTGAAGGCCGGGCCCGGGCCTATGGCTACACCTTC. Its protein is CASSEGRARAYGYTF.

This rearrangement joins TRBV7-9 to TRBJ2-7; possibly TRBD2 for D (5 bases). The ends were cut back, 2 bases at V and 6 bases at J, with 8 bases in the middle. Germline V CDR1 and CDR2: SEHNR, FQNEAQ (reference sequence). This CDR3 contains 12 residues. CDR3 nucleotides: TGTGCCAGCAGCTTACGTCTAGCCGAGCAGTACTTC. Residues: CASSLRLAEQYF.

The CDR3 coding sequence is TGCGCCAGCAGCCCAGCACAGGGTGGTGAGCAGTACTTC. This gives the protein CASSPAQGGEQYF. The chain links TRBV5-1 to TRBJ2-7, with D tentatively TRBD1 (6 bases). The CDR3 has 13 amino acids. Between the trimmed V and J ends, which lost 4 bases and 7 bases, there was a span of 15 bases. Germline CDR1 SGHRS, CDR2 YFSETQ.

This clone was observed once. This rearrangement joins TRBV11-2 to TRBJ2-7; 7 bases map to TRBD2. The ends lost 5 bases at V and 6 bases at J; junction bases unmatched: 13. Germline CDR1 and CDR2: SGHAT and FQNNGV. The CDR3 is 15 residues long. CDR3: CASSTHQGGGGEQYF. For the CDR3, the DNA is TGTGCCAGCAGCACCCACCAGGGCGGGGGAGGCGAGCAGTACTTC.

J is TRBJ1-2 and V is TRBV7-9; 8 bases map to TRBD1. In germline, CDR1 is SEHNR, CDR2 FQNEAQ (reference sequence). CDR3 length: 14 amino acids. Trimming took 1 base from V and 4 from J; bases not matched to a gene: 2. The CDR3 here is CASSLGTGSYGYTF. The CDR3 nucleotides are TGTGCCAGCAGCTTAGGGACAGGGTCCTATGGCTACACCTTC.

The chain couples TRBV12-5 to TRBJ2-1; 8 nucleotides align to TRBD2. V shed 0 bases and J 5 bases; nucleotides not matched to a gene: 9. The CDR3 has 17 residues. Looked up from germline, CDR1 is LGHNT and CDR2 is FRNRAP. DNA of the CDR3: TGTGCTAGTGGTTTGGTCGTCCCGGGGACTAGAAACAATGAGCAGTTCTTC. It yields the protein CASGLVVPGTRNNEQFF.

The chain has TRBV30 and TRBJ2-3; D may be TRBD2 (6 bases). The CDR3 runs to 17 residues. Looked up from germline, CDR1 is GTSNPN and CDR2 is SVGIG (reference sequence). The V end lost 2 bases, the J end lost 0 bases, and 18 bases lay between the germline ends. In DNA, the CDR3 is TGTGCCTGGAGTTCATCAGCCCGACTAGTGAGCACAGATACGCAGTATTTT. Translation: CAWSSSARLVSTDTQYF.

V usage is TRBV11-2 and J usage is TRBJ2-7; D uncertain. The CDR3 runs to 14 residues. Trimming pared 1 base from V and 6 bases from J, leaving 13 bases between. The germline CDR1 and CDR2 sequences are SGHAT and FQNNGV. The CDR3 nucleotides read TGTGCCAGCAGCTTAGCCCCGGGTGGCCGCGAGCAGTACTTC. Translated, it gives CASSLAPGGREQYF.

The chain is built from TRBV11-3 and TRBJ2-7; TRBD2 agrees at 11 bases. Germline CDR1 reads SGHNT; CDR2 reads YENEEA. The CDR3 is 14 residues long. After removal of 2 bases from V and 7 bases from J, the junction contained 4 bases not matched to a gene. The CDR3 nucleotides are TGTGCCAGCAGCTTACTAGCGGGAGGCCGTGAGCAGTACTTC. Translated, it gives CASSLLAGGREQYF.

The rearrangement links TRBV30 to TRBJ2-1, with D possibly matching TRBD2 (5 bases). Germline V gene lookup returns CDR1 GTSNPN and CDR2 SVGIG (reference sequence). Trimming stripped 3 bases from V and 3 bases from J, with 9 bases between. The CDR3 sequence is 13 residues long. Here the CDR3 DNA reads TGTGCCTGGAGGGGCGGGCTCTACAATGAGCAGTTCTTC. It encodes CAWRGGLYNEQFF.

This chain links TRBV4-1 with TRBJ2-3; D not resolved. This CDR3 comprises 17 residues. Germline V gene data show CDR1 as MGHRA and CDR2 as YSYEKL. Trimming stripped 1 base from V and 1 base from J, with 15 bases between. CDR3 DNA: TGCGCCAGCAGCCAAGCAAGGGAACAGACCCGCACAGATACGCAGTATTTT. It codes for CASSQAREQTRTDTQYF.

The chain is built from TRBV4-1 and TRBJ2-7, with 9 bases identical to TRBD2. V was pared by 0 bases and J by 3 bases, with 9 bases of the junction left unmatched. The V gene's germline CDR1 is MGHRA and CDR2 YSYEKL. This CDR3 has 17 residues. CDR3 residues: CASSQDLAGLAVYEQYF. For the CDR3, the DNA is TGCGCCAGCAGCCAAGATCTCGCGGGACTAGCAGTCTACGAGCAGTACTTC.

To note about this clone: One end of the junction fails to match germline, which may point to a read error. V and J are TRBV6-1 and TRBJ2-7, with a tentative D call TRBD1 (6 bases). The germline V gene encodes CDR1 MNHNS and CDR2 SASEGT. The CDR3 length is 13 residues. The chain's CDR3 is CASTEVGGYEQYF. DNA for the CDR3: TGTGCCAGCACTGAAGTAGGGGGTTACGAGCAGTACTTC.

V and J are TRBV6-1 and TRBJ1-2; the D is unclear. Germline V gene data show CDR1 as MNHNS and CDR2 as SASEGT. This CDR3 is built from 13 residues. Trimming cost V 3 bases and J 4 bases, with 9 bases left between them. Here the CDR3 reads CASSEGRRYGYTF. The CDR3 DNA is TGTGCCAGCAGTGAGGGAAGGCGCTATGGCTACACCTTC.

The rearrangement links TRBV28 to TRBJ1-5, with TRBD1 matching 7 bases. CDR3 length equals 14 residues. CDR1 is MDHEN, CDR2 SYDVKM, per germline. Losses at the gene ends were 8 bases for V and 4 bases for J; bases not matched to a gene: 8. The CDR3 spells CASGIDRVNQPQHF. DNA of the CDR3: TGTGCCAGCGGAATTGACAGGGTTAATCAGCCCCAGCATTTT.

In its sample, this clone was seen once. The chain has TRBV5-1 and TRBJ2-7; D possibly corresponds to TRBD2 (5 bases). Trimming cost V 1 base and J 2 bases, with 10 bases left between them. The CDR3 has 14 residues. CDR1 is SGHRS and CDR2 is YFSETQ in the germline V gene. The CDR3, as DNA: TGCGCCAGCAGCTTGCTTGGTAGCGCCTACGAGCAGTACTTC. As protein: CASSLLGSAYEQYF.

The chain uses TRBV28 and TRBJ2-2; tentative D call: TRBD2 (5 bases). Trimming stripped 5 bases from V and 0 bases from J, with 16 bases between. The CDR3 consists of 17 residues. The V gene's germline CDR1 is MDHEN and CDR2 SYDVKM. CDR3 protein: CASSEDGLYSNTGELFF. The DNA of the CDR3 is TGTGCCAGCAGTGAGGACGGACTTTATTCGAACACCGGGGAGCTGTTTTTT.